This record looks at one TCR beta chain sequence and its context. Its cognate antigen is unknown. Researchers reported that TCR beta cDNA libraries carried unique molecular identifiers. One entry per CDR3 protein, called by TCRdb with MiXCR from the PCR reads. The sample lists some 190,000 distinct CDR3 sequences, around 30% seen once, with 3% to 3.5% in the top ten. This sample is part of a study of post-analysis software for immune sequencing data. Study information: Clinical courses comprised relapsing-remitting, secondary progressive and progressive-relapsing multiple sclerosis.

CDR3 length: 18 amino acids. Germline lookup yields CDR1 SEHNR and CDR2 FQNEAQ (reference sequence). Trimming left V 5 bases short and J 0 bases short, with 22 bases between. Whole-study findings and limits: Compared with controls, patients showed significantly lower normalized Chao1 diversity. In patients, 4 to 6 TRBV segments were more frequent than in controls, with TRBV5-6, TRBV5-1 and TRBV20-1 among them.

The J gene is TRBJ1-1, the V gene TRBV7-9; the D is unclear. The sequence came from a girl aged 2-17 years with multiple sclerosis. Sequencing was done on a sample of blood. The CDR3 reads CASSLLSRESGLNTEAFF. The CDR3 coding sequence is TGTGCCAGCAGCCTCTTAAGCCGGGAGAGTGGCCTGAACACTGAAGCTTTCTTT.